This T cell receptor (beta chain) appears in the sequencing data of a study of cytomegalovirus exposure and HLA in healthy donors. Concerning this clone itself: The antigen is unknown.

Findings and limits, study-wide: At a 0.05 false discovery rate, a later analysis found roughly 17,000 TCR beta sequences to be associated with HLA alleles.

V was trimmed by 0 bases and J by 0 bases, leaving 13 bases between them. The length of the CDR3 is 17 residues. Looked up from germline, CDR1 is SGHNT and CDR2 is YYREEE (reference sequence). Vbeta (60) and Jbeta (13) primers were used in the PCR. Sequencing was performed with immunoSEQ multiplex PCR; in TCRdb, only in-frame clones are kept and a portion is missing. The table lists over 85,000 clones, just over 75% of them singletons, with around 0.63% in the top ten. The chain uses TRBV5-4 and TRBJ1-3; the D gene is possibly TRBD1 (5 bases). The sequenced material came from PBMCs. The clonotype originates from a man aged 25-40 years in good health and CMV-seronegative. The CDR3 coding sequence is TGTGCCAGCAGCTTGGATGGACACCTAAGCTCTGGAAACACCATATATTTT. As protein: CASSLDGHLSSGNTIYF.